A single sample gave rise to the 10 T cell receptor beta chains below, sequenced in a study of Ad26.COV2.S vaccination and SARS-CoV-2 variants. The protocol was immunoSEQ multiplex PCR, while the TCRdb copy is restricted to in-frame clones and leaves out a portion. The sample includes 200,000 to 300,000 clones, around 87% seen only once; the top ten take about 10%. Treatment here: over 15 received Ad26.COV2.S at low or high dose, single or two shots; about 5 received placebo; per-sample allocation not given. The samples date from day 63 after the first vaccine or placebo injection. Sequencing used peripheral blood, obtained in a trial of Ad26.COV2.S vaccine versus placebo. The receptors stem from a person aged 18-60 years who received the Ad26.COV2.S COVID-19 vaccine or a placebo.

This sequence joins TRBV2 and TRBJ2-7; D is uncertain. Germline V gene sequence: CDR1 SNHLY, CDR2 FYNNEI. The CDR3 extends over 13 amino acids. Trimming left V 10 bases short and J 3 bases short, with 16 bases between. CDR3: CATKHSSRYEQYF. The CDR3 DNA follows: TGTGCCACCAAACATTCTTCCCGCTACGAGCAGTACTTC.

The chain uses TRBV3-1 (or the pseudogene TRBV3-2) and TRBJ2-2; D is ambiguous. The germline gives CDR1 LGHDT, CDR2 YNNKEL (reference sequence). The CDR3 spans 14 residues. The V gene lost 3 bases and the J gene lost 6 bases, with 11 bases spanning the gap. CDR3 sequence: CASSHSREAGELFF. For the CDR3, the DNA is TGTGCCAGCAGCCATTCCCGAGAGGCCGGGGAGCTGTTTTTT.

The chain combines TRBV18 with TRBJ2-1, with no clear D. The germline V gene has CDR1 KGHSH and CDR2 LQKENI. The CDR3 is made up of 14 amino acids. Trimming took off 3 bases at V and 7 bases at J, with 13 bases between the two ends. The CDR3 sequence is CASSPAWAVNEQFF. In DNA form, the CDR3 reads TGTGCCAGCTCACCGGCGTGGGCGGTGAATGAGCAGTTCTTC. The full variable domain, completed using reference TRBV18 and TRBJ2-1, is NAGVMQNPRHLVRRRGQEARLRCSPMKGHSHVYWYRQLPEEGLKFMVYLQKENIIDESGMPKERFSAEFPKEGPSILRIQQVVRGDSAAYFCASSPAWAVNEQFFGPGTRLTVL.

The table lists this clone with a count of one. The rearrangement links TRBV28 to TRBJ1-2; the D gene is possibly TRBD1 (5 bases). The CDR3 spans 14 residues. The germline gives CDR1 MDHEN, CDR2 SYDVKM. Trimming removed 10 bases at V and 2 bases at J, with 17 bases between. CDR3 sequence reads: CATLLGRANYGYTF. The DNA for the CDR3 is TGTGCCACCCTGTTGGGCAGGGCGAACTATGGCTACACCTTC.

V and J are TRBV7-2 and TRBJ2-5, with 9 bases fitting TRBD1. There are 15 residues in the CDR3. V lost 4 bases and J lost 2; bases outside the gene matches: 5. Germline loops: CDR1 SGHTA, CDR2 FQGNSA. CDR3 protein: CASSWPGQGQETQYF. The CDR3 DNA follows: TGTGCCAGCAGCTGGCCGGGACAGGGACAAGAGACCCAGTACTTC.

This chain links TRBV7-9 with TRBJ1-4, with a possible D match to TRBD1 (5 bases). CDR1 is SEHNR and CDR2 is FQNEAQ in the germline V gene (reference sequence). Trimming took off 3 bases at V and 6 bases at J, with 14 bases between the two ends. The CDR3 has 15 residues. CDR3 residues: CASSLGQGGDEKLFF. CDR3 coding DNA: TGTGCCAGCAGCTTGGGTCAGGGAGGGGATGAAAAACTGTTTTTT.

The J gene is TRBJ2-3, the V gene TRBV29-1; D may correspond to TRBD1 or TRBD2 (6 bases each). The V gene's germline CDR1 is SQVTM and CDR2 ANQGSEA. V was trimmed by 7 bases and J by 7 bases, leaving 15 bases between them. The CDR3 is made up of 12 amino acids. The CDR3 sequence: CSASPGDYTQYF. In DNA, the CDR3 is TGCAGCGCTTCTCCAGGGGACTATACGCAGTATTTT.

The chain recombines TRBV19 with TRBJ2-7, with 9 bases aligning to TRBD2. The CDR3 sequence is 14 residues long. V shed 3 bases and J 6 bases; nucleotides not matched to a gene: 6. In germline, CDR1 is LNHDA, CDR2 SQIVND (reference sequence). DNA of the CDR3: TGTGCCAGTAGTATGGTAGCGGGAGTTAGCGAGCAGTACTTC. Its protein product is CASSMVAGVSEQYF.

The CDR3 nucleotides are TGTGCCAGTAACAGTGGGGGGCTGGCCGGGGAGCTGTTTTTT. Translated: CASNSGGLAGELFF. V usage is TRBV19 and J usage is TRBJ2-2; possibly TRBD1 or TRBD2 for D (6 bases each). Trimming stripped 7 bases from V and 6 bases from J, with 15 bases between. CDR3 length equals 14 residues. From germline, CDR1 is LNHDA and CDR2 SQIVND (reference sequence).

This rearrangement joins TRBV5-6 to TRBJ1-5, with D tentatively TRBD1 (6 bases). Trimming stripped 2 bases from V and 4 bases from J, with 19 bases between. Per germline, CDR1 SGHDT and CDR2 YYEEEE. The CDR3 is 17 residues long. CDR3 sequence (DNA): TGTGCCAGCAGCTTCAGAGGGGGGAAAGGGGGTAATCAGCCCCAGCATTTT. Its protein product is CASSFRGGKGGNQPQHF.